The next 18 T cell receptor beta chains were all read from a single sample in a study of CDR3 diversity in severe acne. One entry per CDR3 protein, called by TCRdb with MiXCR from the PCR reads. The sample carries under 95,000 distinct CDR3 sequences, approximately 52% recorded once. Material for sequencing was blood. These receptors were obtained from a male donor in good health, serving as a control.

In nucleotides, the CDR3 is TGCAGCGTTGGGAGGGGGACAGCCTCTTACTATGGCTACACCTTC. Translating gives CSVGRGTASYYGYTF. The rearrangement links TRBV29-1 to TRBJ1-2; 7 bases are a match to TRBD1. V shed 4 bases and J 3 bases; nucleotides not matched to a gene: 11. Germline CDR1 reads SQVTM; CDR2 reads ANQGSEA. The CDR3 sequence is 15 residues long.

The DNA for the CDR3 is TGCGCCAGCAGTGAGTGGAACACTGAAGCTTTCTTT. It codes for CASSEWNTEAFF. The V and J genes are TRBV10-1 and TRBJ1-1; the D is unclear. V dropped 1 base and J dropped 1 base, with 1 base sitting between them. The CDR3 loop spans 12 amino acids. CDR1 is WNHNN, CDR2 SYGVQD, per germline (reference sequence).

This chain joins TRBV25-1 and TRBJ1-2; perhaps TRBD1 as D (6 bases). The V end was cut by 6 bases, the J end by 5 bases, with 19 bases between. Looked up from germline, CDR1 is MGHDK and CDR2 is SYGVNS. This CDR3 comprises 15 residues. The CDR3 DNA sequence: TGTGCCAGCAGCCCAGGGGAATTTAGTGTGTATGGCTACACCTTC. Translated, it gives CASSPGEFSVYGYTF.

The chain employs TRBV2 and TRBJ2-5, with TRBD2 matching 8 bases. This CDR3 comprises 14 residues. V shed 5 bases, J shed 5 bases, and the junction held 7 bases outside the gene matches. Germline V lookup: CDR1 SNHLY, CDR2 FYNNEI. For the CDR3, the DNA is TGTGCCAGCAGTCCACGCCGGGGGGGGGAGACCCAGTACTTC. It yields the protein CASSPRRGGETQYF.

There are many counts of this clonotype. CDR3 in amino acids: CAWDRGRPEAFF. In DNA form, the CDR3 reads TGTGCCTGGGACAGGGGGCGGCCTGAAGCTTTCTTT. The gene calls are TRBV30 and TRBJ1-1; 10 bases are a match to TRBD1. The V gene end was trimmed by 5 bases and the J gene end by 6 bases; junction bases not matched to a gene: 3. Per germline, CDR1 GTSNPN and CDR2 SVGIG (reference sequence). The CDR3 runs 12 residues.

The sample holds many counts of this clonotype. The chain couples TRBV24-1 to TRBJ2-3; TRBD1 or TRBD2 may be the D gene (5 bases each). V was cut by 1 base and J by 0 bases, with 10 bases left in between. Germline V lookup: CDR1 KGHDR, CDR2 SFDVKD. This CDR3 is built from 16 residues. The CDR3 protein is CATSDFTRDSTDTQYF. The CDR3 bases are TGTGCCACCAGTGATTTCACGAGGGACAGCACAGATACGCAGTATTTT.

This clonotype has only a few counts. CDR3 bases: TGTGCCAGCAGCTTGACAGCGACAGATACGCAGTATTTT. Amino acid sequence: CASSLTATDTQYF. The chain joins TRBV11-1 to TRBJ2-3; D is possibly TRBD1 (5 bases). Germline V gives CDR1 SGHAT, CDR2 FQDESV (reference sequence). This CDR3 has 13 amino acids. V dropped 3 bases and J dropped 3 bases, with 7 bases sitting between them.

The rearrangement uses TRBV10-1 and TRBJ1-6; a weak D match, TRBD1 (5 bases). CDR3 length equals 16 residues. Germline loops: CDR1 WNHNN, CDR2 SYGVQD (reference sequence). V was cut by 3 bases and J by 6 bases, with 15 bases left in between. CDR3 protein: CASSESPRAGNSPLHF. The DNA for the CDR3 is TGCGCCAGCAGTGAATCGCCCAGGGCGGGTAATTCACCCCTCCACTTT.

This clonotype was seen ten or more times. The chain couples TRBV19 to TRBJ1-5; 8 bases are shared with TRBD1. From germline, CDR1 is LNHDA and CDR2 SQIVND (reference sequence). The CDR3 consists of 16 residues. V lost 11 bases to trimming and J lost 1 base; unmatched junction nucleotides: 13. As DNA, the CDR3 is TGTGCCGTCGGGACAGGTTTATCGGGGAGCAATCAGCCCCAGCATTTT. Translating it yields CAVGTGLSGSNQPQHF.

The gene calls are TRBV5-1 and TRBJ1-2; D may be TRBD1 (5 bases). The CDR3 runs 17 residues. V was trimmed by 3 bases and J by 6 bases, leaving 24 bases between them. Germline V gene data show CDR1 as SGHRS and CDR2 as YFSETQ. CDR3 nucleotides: TGCGCCAGCAGCTATTCCCGGGACGGGTCCTACGAGCATGGCTACACCTTC. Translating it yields CASSYSRDGSYEHGYTF.

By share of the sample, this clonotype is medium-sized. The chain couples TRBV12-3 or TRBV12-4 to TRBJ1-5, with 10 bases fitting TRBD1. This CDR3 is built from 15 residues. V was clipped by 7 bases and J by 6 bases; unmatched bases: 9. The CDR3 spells CASNGGTGVTQPQHF. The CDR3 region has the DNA TGTGCCAGCAATGGGGGGACAGGGGTCACTCAGCCCCAGCATTTT.

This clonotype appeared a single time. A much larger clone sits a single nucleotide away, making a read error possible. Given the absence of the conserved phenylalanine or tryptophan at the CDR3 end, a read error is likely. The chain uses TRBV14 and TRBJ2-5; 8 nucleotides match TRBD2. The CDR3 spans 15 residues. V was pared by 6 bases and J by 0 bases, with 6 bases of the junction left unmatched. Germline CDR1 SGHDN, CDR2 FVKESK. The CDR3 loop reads CASRSGGRYQETQYL. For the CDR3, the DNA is TGTGCCAGCAGGTCTGGCGGGAGGTACCAAGAGACCCAGTACCTC.

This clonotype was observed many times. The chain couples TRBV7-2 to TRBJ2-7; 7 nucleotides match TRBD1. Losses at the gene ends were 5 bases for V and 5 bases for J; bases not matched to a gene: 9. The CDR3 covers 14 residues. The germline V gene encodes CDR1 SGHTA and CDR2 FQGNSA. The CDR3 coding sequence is TGTGCCAGCAGCGCGACAGGGAACTTCAACGAGCAGTACTTC. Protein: CASSATGNFNEQYF.

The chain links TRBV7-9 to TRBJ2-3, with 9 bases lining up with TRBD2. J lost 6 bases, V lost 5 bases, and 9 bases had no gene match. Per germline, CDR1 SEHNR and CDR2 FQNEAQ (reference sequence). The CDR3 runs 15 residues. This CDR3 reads CASSRRVAGADTQYF. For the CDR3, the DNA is TGTGCCAGCAGCCGTAGGGTAGCGGGAGCCGATACGCAGTATTTT.

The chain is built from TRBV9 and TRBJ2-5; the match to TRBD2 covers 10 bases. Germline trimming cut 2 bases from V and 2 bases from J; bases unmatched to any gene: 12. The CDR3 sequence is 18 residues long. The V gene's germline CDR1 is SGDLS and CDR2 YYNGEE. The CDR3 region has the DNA TGTGCCAGCAGCGTCGCTAGCGGGAGCACCGGGGAGCAAGAGACCCAGTACTTC. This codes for CASSVASGSTGEQETQYF.

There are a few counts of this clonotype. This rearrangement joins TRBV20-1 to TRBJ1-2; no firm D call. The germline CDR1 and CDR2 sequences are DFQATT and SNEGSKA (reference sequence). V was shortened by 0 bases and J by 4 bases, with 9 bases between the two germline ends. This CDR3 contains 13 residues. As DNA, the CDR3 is TGCAGTGCTAGAGATCCGGACCTCTATGGCTACACCTTC. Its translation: CSARDPDLYGYTF.

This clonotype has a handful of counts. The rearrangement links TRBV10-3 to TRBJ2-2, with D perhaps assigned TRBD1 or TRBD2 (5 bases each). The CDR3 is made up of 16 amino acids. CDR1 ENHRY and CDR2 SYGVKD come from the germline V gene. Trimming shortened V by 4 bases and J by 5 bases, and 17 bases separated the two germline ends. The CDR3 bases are TGTGCCATCAGTGGGGGGTCTAGCATCTTAACCGGGGAGCTGTTTTTT. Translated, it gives CAISGGSSILTGELFF.

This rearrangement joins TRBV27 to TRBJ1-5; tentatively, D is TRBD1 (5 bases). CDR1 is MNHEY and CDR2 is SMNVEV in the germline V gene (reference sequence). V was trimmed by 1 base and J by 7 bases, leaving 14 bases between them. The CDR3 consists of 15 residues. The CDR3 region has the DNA TGTGCCAGCAGTTTATTTGGGGCCATTGCCCAGCCCCAGCATTTT. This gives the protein CASSLFGAIAQPQHF.